One T cell receptor beta chain is described in this entry. As yet, its antigen is unknown. The data were obtained in a study of T cell responses to AZD1222 COVID-19 vaccine. Notes on the study in general: Just a handful of people given AZD1222 tested seropositive at baseline. Mostly white British, mostly female donors; authors suggested clonal diversity may be underestimated.

The protocol was immunoSEQ multiplex PCR, while the TCRdb copy is restricted to in-frame clones and leaves out a portion. The sample has under 150,000 clones; roughly 87% are singletons. This sequence originates from an adult who received the AZD1222 COVID-19 vaccine. Source: peripheral blood, taken 28 days after the second AZD1222 dose.

This CDR3 is CASSWNYGYTF. The CDR3, as DNA: TGTGCCAGCAGCTGGAACTATGGCTACACCTTC. The chain has TRBV5-6 and TRBJ1-2; D gene ambiguous. This CDR3 is 11 amino acids long. Trimming left V 3 bases short and J 2 bases short, with 2 bases between. Germline assignment: CDR1 SGHDT and CDR2 YYEEEE.